This section outlines one T cell receptor beta chain sequence together with its context. What it binds is unknown. Primers: 60 Vbeta forward and 13 Jbeta reverse. The data were produced by immunoSEQ multiplex PCR, yet TCRdb's version contains in-frame clones alone and is incomplete. The repertoire holds roughly 150,000 clones, with roughly four fifths as singletons. This entry is derived from a study of cytomegalovirus exposure and HLA in healthy donors. Study-wide points: Cytomegalovirus status, reportedly, was diagnosed with high specificity and sensitivity by the classifier. When analyzed later, a missense DCLRE1C variant was found to be linked to TCR beta V- and J-gene trimming. In an earlier analysis, most TCR beta V segments were productive about 90% or about 30% of the time.

CDR3 size: 16 residues. Germline lookup yields CDR1 SNHLY and CDR2 FYNNEI. V dropped 1 base and J dropped 2; count of bases not matched to a gene: 7. J is TRBJ2-5 and V is TRBV2, with 7 bases matching TRBD1. Input material: PBMCs. The clonotype comes from a man aged 45-65 years in good health and CMV-seropositive. CDR3 in amino acids: CASSEGTGTAQETQYF. As DNA, the CDR3 is TGTGCCAGCAGTGAAGGGACTGGGACAGCTCAAGAGACCCAGTACTTC.